The T cell receptor (beta chain) described here comes from a study of shared clonotypes between healthy human individuals. A word on this clone: The antigen is not known.

The CDR3 loop spans 14 amino acids. Germline lookup yields CDR1 MNHEY and CDR2 SMNVEV (reference sequence). Trimming took 2 bases from V and 4 from J, leaving 11 bases between them. Profiling relied on immunoSEQ multiplex PCR, and the TCRdb table lists in-frame clones only, not all of them. The sample yields some 690,000 clones, around 90% seen once. The study's findings and limits: Among non-shared clonotypes, generation probabilities were lower than among those shared by all four donors.

The V and J genes are TRBV27 and TRBJ1-1, with TRBD1 as a possible D gene (5 bases). The receptor was isolated from a young man in good health. Some clones in this sample may be carry-over from other donors' samples. Material: memory CD8+ T cells from PBMCs. The subset denotes: CD45RO+ cells pooled with CCR7-negative TemRA cells. CDR3 in amino acids: CASSLGGAVTEAFF. CDR3 bases: TGTGCCAGCAGTTTAGGGGGTGCGGTCACTGAAGCTTTCTTT.